These T cell receptor beta chains were read from a single sample in a study of PD-1 blockade in classical Hodgkin lymphoma. The data were produced by immunoSEQ multiplex PCR, yet TCRdb's version contains in-frame clones alone and is incomplete. The profile shows tens of thousands of clones, about 83% of them singletons. Sequenced here: CD4+ T cells from blood, sampled at baseline. These receptors came from a human donor with classical Hodgkin lymphoma. The CDR3 runs from the conserved cysteine through the conserved F or W. D genes are given only for firm matches. Where a row states a size, it is once, few, many or the class of an expanded clone; other rows omit it.

d_call: -
clone_size: -
j_call: TRBJ2-3
v_call: TRBV27
cdr3_aa: CASRSGYLGTDTQYF

d_call: TRBD1
clone_size: -
j_call: TRBJ1-1
v_call: TRBV18
cdr3_aa: CASSPTGVTTLAFF

d_call: -
clone_size: -
j_call: TRBJ2-3
v_call: TRBV7-9
cdr3_aa: CASSLVDSTDTQYF

d_call: TRBD1
clone_size: -
j_call: TRBJ1-4
v_call: TRBV19
cdr3_aa: CASTSRGREKLFF

d_call: -
clone_size: -
j_call: TRBJ1-4
v_call: TRBV5-1
cdr3_aa: CASSLGQFEEKLFF

d_call: -
clone_size: -
j_call: TRBJ2-5
v_call: TRBV4-3
cdr3_aa: CASSQGIRAGETQYF

d_call: TRBD2
clone_size: -
j_call: TRBJ2-5
v_call: TRBV7-3
cdr3_aa: CASSPSGQETQYF

d_call: TRBD1
clone_size: few
j_call: TRBJ1-2
v_call: TRBV19
cdr3_aa: CASSTSDRVVGYTF

d_call: -
clone_size: -
j_call: TRBJ2-7
v_call: TRBV5-7
cdr3_aa: CASSLVGTLREQYF

d_call: TRBD1
clone_size: -
j_call: TRBJ2-1
v_call: TRBV7-9
cdr3_aa: CASSPGTGARGQFF

d_call: -
clone_size: -
j_call: TRBJ1-1
v_call: TRBV5-6
cdr3_aa: CASSLERGRTEAFF

d_call: -
clone_size: -
j_call: TRBJ2-2
v_call: TRBV11-1
cdr3_aa: CASRGTGELFF

d_call: -
clone_size: -
j_call: TRBJ2-7
v_call: TRBV11-2
cdr3_aa: CASSQAQEPLFEQYF

d_call: -
clone_size: -
j_call: TRBJ1-1
v_call: TRBV7-2
cdr3_aa: CASSQVRGLDEAFF

d_call: TRBD1
clone_size: -
j_call: TRBJ1-1
v_call: TRBV5-6
cdr3_aa: CASRPRTGGTEAFF

d_call: -
clone_size: -
j_call: TRBJ1-1
v_call: TRBV12-5
cdr3_aa: CASGLLIGTEAFF

d_call: -
clone_size: -
j_call: TRBJ1-5
v_call: TRBV18
cdr3_aa: CASSPEASQPQHF

d_call: -
clone_size: -
j_call: TRBJ2-3
v_call: TRBV18
cdr3_aa: CASSPTSPDTQYF

d_call: TRBD1
clone_size: -
j_call: TRBJ1-5
v_call: TRBV4-3
cdr3_aa: CASSRTTGSNQPQHF

d_call: -
clone_size: -
j_call: TRBJ1-1
v_call: TRBV18
cdr3_aa: CASSPGQRGTEAFF

d_call: -
clone_size: -
j_call: TRBJ1-1
v_call: TRBV2
cdr3_aa: CASSEAVPAAFF

d_call: -
clone_size: few
j_call: TRBJ1-1
v_call: TRBV7-8
cdr3_aa: CASSLLGANTEAFF

d_call: TRBD1
clone_size: -
j_call: TRBJ1-1
v_call: TRBV27
cdr3_aa: CASSSWTGRGTEAFF

d_call: -
clone_size: -
j_call: TRBJ2-2
v_call: TRBV2
cdr3_aa: CASSPTGTGELFF

d_call: -
clone_size: -
j_call: TRBJ1-4
v_call: TRBV5-1
cdr3_aa: CASSLAGRFSGEKLFF

d_call: -
clone_size: -
j_call: TRBJ2-7
v_call: TRBV7-9
cdr3_aa: CASSFGLGAVDEQYF

d_call: TRBD1
clone_size: -
j_call: TRBJ1-4
v_call: TRBV6-6
cdr3_aa: CASSTGGYEKLFF

d_call: -
clone_size: -
j_call: TRBJ1-3
v_call: TRBV7-8
cdr3_aa: CASSRGGAPRSGNTIYF

d_call: -
clone_size: -
j_call: TRBJ1-2
v_call: TRBV30
cdr3_aa: CAWSSSRTWGGANYGYTF

d_call: -
clone_size: -
j_call: TRBJ2-5
v_call: TRBV10-3
cdr3_aa: CAISDREQETQYF

d_call: -
clone_size: once
j_call: TRBJ1-6
v_call: TRBV18
cdr3_aa: CASSPSTEDSPLHF

d_call: TRBD1
clone_size: -
j_call: TRBJ2-5
v_call: TRBV5-1
cdr3_aa: CASRPAGTGRETQYF

d_call: TRBD1
clone_size: -
j_call: TRBJ1-5
v_call: TRBV6-6
cdr3_aa: CASSSQGNQPQHF

d_call: -
clone_size: -
j_call: TRBJ1-6
v_call: TRBV5-1
cdr3_aa: CASSEAGHSKTYNSPLHF

d_call: -
clone_size: -
j_call: TRBJ1-3
v_call: TRBV5-1
cdr3_aa: CASSGTLGNTIYF

d_call: -
clone_size: -
j_call: TRBJ1-1
v_call: TRBV7-3
cdr3_aa: CASRAQGDTEAFF

d_call: TRBD2
clone_size: -
j_call: TRBJ2-1
v_call: TRBV15
cdr3_aa: CATSRLLAGGYNEQFF